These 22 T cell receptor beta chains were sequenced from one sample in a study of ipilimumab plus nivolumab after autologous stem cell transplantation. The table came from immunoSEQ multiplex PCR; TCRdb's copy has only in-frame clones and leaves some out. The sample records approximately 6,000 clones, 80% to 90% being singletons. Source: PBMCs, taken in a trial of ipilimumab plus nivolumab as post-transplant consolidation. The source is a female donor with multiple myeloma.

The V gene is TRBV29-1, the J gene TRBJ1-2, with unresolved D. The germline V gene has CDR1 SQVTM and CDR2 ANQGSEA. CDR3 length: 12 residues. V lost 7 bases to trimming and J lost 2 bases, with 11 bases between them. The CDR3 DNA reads TGCAGCGGACGGGATCCGAACTATGGCTACACCTTC. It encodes CSGRDPNYGYTF. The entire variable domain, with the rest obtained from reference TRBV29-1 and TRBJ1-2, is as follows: SAVISQKPSRDICQRGTSLTIQCQVDSQVTMMFWYRQQPGQSLTLIATANQGSEATYESGFVIDKFPISRPNLTFSTLTVSNMSPEDSSIYLCSGRDPNYGYTFGSGTRLTVV.

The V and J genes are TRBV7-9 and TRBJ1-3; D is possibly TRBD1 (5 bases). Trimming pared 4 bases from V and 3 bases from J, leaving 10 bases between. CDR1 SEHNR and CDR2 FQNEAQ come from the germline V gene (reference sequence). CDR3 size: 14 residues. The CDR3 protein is CASSSREGGNTIYF. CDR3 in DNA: TGTGCCAGCAGCTCCAGGGAGGGTGGAAACACCATATATTTT.

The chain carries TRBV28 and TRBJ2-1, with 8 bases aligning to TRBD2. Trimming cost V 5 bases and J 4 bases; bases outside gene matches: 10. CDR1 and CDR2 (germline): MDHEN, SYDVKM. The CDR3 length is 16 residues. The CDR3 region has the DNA TGTGCCAGCAGTCCCGGGGGGGCTAGCGGGTACAATGAGCAGTTCTTC. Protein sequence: CASSPGGASGYNEQFF.

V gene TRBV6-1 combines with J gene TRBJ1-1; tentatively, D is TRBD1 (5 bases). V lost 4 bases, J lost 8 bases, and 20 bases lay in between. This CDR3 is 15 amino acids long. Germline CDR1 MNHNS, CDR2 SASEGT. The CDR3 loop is CASSGGTGAGGEAFF. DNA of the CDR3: TGTGCCAGCAGTGGGGGAACGGGCGCGGGGGGGGAAGCTTTCTTT.

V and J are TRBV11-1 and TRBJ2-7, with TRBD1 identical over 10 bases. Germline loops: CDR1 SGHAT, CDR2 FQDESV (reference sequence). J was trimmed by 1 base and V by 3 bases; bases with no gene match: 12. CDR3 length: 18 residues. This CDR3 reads CASSLAFGGQGISYEQYF. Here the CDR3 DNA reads TGTGCCAGCAGCTTGGCGTTTGGGGGACAGGGGATATCCTACGAGCAGTACTTC.

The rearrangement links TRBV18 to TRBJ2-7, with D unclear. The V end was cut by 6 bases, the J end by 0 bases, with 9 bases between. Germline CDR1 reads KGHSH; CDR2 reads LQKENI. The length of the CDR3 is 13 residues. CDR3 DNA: TGTGCCAGCTCCGCAGTAAGCTCCTACGAGCAGTACTTC. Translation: CASSAVSSYEQYF.

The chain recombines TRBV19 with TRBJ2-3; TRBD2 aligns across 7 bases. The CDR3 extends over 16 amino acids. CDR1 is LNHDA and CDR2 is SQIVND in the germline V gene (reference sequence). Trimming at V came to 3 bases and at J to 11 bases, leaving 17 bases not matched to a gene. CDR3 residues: CASSMAYGTTHRGQYF. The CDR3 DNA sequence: TGTGCCAGTAGTATGGCGTACGGGACTACCCACCGCGGGCAGTATTTT.

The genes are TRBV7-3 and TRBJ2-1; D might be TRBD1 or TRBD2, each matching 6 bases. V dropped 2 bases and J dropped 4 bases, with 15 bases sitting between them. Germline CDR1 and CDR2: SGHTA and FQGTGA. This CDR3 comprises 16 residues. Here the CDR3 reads CASSLEGGDGYNEQFF. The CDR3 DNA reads TGTGCCAGCAGCTTAGAGGGGGGCGATGGATACAATGAGCAGTTCTTC. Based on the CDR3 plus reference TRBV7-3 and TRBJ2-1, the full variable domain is GAGVSQTPSNKVTEKGKYVELRCDPISGHTALYWYRQSLGQGPEFLIYFQGTGAADDSGLPNDRFFAVRPEGSVSTLKIQRTERGDSAVYLCASSLEGGDGYNEQFFGPGTRLTVL.

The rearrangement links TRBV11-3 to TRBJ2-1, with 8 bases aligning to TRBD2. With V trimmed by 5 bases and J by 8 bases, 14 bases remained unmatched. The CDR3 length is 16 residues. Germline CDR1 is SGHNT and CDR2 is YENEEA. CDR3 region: CASSLVGAGDSDEQFF. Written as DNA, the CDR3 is TGTGCCAGCAGCCTGGTGGGAGCGGGAGATAGCGATGAGCAGTTCTTC.

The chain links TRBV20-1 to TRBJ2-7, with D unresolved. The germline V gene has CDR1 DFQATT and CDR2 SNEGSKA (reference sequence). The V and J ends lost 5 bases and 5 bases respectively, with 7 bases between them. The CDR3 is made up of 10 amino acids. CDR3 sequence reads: CSAGSNEQYF. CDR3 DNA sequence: TGCAGTGCTGGAAGTAACGAGCAGTACTTC.

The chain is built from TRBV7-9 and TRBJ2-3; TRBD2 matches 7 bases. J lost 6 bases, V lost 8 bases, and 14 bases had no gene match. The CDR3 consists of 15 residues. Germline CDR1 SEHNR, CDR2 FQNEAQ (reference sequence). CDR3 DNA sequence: TGTGCCAGCTTCGCGGGAGTGGGTGGGGTGGATACGCAGTATTTT. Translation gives CASFAGVGGVDTQYF.

The DNA of the CDR3 is TGTGCCAGCAGCTTAGCCCCTAGCGGTAACACAGATACGCAGTATTTT. Residues: CASSLAPSGNTDTQYF. This chain uses TRBV7-3 with TRBJ2-3; 7 bases agree with TRBD2. This CDR3 contains 16 residues. CDR1 and CDR2 from the germline V gene are SGHTA and FQGTGA. Trimming removed 2 bases from V and 2 bases from J; junction bases left unmatched: 7. Full variable domain (outside the CDR3, taken from reference TRBV7-3 and TRBJ2-3): GAGVSQTPSNKVTEKGKYVELRCDPISGHTALYWYRQSLGQGPEFLIYFQGTGAADDSGLPNDRFFAVRPEGSVSTLKIQRTERGDSAVYLCASSLAPSGNTDTQYFGPGTRLTVL.

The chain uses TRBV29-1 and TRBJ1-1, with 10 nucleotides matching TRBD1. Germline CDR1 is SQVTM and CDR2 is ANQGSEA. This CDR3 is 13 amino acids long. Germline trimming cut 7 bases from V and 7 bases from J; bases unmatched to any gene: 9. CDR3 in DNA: TGCAGCGACCGACAGGGGGCAAGGGGTGAAGCTTTCTTT. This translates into CSDRQGARGEAFF.

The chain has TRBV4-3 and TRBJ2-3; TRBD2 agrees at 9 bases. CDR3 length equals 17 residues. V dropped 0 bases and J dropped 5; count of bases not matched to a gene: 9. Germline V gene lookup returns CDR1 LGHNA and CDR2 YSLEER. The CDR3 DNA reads TGCGCCAGCAGCCAAGATCTGGCGGGAGGGCCTAGAGATACGCAGTATTTT. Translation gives CASSQDLAGGPRDTQYF.

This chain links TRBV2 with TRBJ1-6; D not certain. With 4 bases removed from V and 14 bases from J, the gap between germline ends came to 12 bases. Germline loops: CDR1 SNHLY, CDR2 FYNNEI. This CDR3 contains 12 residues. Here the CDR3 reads CASSVEGFTLHF. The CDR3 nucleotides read TGTGCCAGCAGTGTGGAGGGATTCACCCTCCACTTT.

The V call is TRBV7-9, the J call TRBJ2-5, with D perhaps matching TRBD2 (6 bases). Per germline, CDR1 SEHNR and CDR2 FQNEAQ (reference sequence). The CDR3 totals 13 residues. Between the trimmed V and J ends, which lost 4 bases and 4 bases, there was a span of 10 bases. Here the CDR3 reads CASSYAGRETQYF. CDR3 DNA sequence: TGTGCCAGCAGCTACGCGGGACGAGAGACCCAGTACTTC.

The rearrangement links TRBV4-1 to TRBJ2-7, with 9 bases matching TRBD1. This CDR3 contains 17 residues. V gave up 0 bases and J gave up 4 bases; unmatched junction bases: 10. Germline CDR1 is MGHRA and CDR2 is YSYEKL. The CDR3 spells CASSQDLTDRGKYEQYF. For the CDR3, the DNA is TGCGCCAGCAGCCAAGACCTGACGGACAGGGGAAAATACGAGCAGTACTTC.

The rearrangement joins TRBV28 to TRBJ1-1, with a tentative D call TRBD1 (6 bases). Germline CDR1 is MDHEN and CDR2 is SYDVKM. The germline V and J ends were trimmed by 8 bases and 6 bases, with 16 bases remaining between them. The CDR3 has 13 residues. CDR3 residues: CASDPSSGAEAFF. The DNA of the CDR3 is TGTGCCAGCGATCCAAGTTCAGGGGCTGAAGCTTTCTTT.

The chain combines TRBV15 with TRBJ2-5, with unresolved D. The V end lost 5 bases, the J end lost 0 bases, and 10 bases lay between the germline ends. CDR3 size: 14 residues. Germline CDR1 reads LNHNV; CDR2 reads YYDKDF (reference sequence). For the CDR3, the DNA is TGTGCCACCAGCTCACTCCGGTACCAAGAGACCCAGTACTTC. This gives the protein CATSSLRYQETQYF. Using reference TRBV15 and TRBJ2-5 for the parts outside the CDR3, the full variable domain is DAMVIQNPRYQVTQFGKPVTLSCSQTLNHNVMYWYQQKSSQAPKLLFHYYDKDFNNEADTPDNFQSRRPNTSFCFLDIRSPGLGDTAMYLCATSSLRYQETQYFGPGTRLLVL.

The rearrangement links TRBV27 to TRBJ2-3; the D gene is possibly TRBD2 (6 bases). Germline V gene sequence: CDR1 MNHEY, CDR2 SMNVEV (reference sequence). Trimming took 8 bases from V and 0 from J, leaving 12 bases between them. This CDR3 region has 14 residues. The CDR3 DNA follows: TGTGCCAGCCATGCGGGACGTAGCACAGATACGCAGTATTTT. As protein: CASHAGRSTDTQYF.

CDR3 residues: CASSIQYGEKLFF. The DNA of the CDR3 is TGTGCCAGTAGTATACAGTATGGTGAAAAACTGTTTTTT. The chain recombines TRBV19 with TRBJ1-4; D unclear. This CDR3 spans 13 amino acids. Trimming pared 2 bases from V and 7 bases from J, leaving 8 bases between. The germline gives CDR1 LNHDA, CDR2 SQIVND (reference sequence).

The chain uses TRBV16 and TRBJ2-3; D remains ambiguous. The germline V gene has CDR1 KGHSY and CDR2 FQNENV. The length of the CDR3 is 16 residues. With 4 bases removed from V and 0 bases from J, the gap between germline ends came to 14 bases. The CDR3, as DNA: TGTGCCAGCAGCCCCCCTCCGGCGCCTAGCACAGATACGCAGTATTTT. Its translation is CASSPPPAPSTDTQYF.